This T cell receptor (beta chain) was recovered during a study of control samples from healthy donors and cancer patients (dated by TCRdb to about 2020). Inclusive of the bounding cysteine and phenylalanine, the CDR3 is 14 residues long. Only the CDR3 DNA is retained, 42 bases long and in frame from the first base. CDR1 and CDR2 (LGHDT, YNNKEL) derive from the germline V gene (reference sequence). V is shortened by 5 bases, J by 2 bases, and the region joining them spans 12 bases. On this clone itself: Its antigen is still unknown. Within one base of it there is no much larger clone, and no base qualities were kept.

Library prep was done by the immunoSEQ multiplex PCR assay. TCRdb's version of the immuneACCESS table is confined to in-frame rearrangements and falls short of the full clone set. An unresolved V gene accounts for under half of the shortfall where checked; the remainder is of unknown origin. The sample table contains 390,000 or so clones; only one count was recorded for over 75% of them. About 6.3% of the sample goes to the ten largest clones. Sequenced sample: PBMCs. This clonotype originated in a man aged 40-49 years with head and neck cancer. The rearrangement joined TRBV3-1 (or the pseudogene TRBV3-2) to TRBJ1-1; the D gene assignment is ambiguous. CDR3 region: CASSAASLNTEAFF. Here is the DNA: TGTGCCAGCAGCGCCGCATCTCTTAACACTGAAGCTTTCTTT.